This T cell receptor (beta chain) was sequenced for a study of blood T cell repertoires in COVID-19. Study overall: Sites across the United States, Italy and Spain contributed samples from acute and convalescent COVID-19.

Only in-frame clones appear in the TCRdb table, and some are missing; sequencing was by immunoSEQ multiplex PCR. The sample includes hundreds of thousands of clones, around nine tenths seen only once; the top ten take less than 1.5%. Germline-derived CDR1 and CDR2 are SGHVS and FQNEAQ. The CDR3 consists of 15 residues. The junction had 3 bases not matched to a gene; V was cut back by 5 bases and J by 0 bases. Individuals in the exposed group had encountered a COVID-19 case within 2 weeks preceding study entry. This TCR derives from a woman younger than 35 who had been exposed to COVID-19. V usage is TRBV7-8 and J usage is TRBJ2-2; TRBD2 aligns across 7 bases. The source material was PBMCs or T cells enriched from blood (not recorded which). The CDR3 region is CASSPGRPNTGELFF. In nucleotides, the CDR3 is TGTGCCAGCAGCCCCGGGAGGCCGAACACCGGGGAGCTGTTTTTT.